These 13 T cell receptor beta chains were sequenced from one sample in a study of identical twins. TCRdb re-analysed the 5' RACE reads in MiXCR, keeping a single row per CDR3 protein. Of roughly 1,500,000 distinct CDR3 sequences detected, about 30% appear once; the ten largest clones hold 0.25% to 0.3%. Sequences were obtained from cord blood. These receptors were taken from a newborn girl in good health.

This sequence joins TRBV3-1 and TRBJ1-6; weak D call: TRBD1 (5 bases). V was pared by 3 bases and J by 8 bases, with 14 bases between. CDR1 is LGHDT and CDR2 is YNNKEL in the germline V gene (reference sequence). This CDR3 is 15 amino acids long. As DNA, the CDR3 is TGTGCCAGCAGCCAGCACGGGGCGCGGGATTCACCCCTCCACTTT. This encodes CASSQHGARDSPLHF.

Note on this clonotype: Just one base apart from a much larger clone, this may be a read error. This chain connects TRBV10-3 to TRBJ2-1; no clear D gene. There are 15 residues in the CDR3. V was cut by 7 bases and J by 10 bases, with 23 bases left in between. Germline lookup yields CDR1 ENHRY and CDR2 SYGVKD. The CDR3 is CAIKVQDLSSYEQFF. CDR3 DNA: TGTGCCATCAAAGTCCAGGATCTAAGCTCCTACGAGCAGTTCTTC.

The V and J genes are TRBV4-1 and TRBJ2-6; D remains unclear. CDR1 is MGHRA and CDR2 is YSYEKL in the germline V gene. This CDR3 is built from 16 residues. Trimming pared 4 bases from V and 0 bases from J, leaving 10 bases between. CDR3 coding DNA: TGCGCCAGCAGCCTCCGACACGTCTCTGGGGCCAACGTCCTGACTTTC. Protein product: CASSLRHVSGANVLTF.

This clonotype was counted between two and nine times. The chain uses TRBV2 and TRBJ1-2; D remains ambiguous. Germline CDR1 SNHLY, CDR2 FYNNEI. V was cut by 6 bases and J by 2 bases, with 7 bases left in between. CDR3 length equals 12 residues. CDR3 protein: CASRTQNYGYTF. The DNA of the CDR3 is TGTGCCAGCAGGACACAAAACTATGGCTACACCTTC.

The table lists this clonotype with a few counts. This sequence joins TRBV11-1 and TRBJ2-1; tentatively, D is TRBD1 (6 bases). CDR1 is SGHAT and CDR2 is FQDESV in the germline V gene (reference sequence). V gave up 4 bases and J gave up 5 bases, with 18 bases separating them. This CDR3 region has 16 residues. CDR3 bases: TGTGCCAGCAGCTGGGCTTACAGGGAGTCAGACAATGAGCAGTTCTTC. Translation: CASSWAYRESDNEQFF. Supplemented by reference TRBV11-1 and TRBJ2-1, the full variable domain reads EAEVAQSPRYKITEKSQAVAFWCDPISGHATLYWYRQILGQGPELLVQFQDESVVDDSQLPKDRFSAERLKGVDSTLKIQPAELGDSAMYLCASSWAYRESDNEQFFGPGTRLTVL.

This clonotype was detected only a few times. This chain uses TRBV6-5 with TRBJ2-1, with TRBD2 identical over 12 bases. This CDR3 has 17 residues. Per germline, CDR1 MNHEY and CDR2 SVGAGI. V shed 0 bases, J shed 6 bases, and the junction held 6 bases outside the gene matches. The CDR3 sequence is CASSYSLLAGGGNEQFF. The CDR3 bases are TGTGCCAGCAGTTACTCGCTGCTAGCGGGAGGGGGCAATGAGCAGTTCTTC.

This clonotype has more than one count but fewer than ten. CDR3 amino acids: CASSLSLAGASTDTQYF. Written as DNA, the CDR3 is TGTGCCAGCAGCTTATCTTTAGCGGGGGCCTCCACAGATACGCAGTATTTT. V gene TRBV7-9 combines with J gene TRBJ2-3, with 9 bases that match TRBD2. The germline V gene encodes CDR1 SEHNR and CDR2 FQNEAQ (reference sequence). The V and J ends lost 2 bases and 2 bases, in that order; junction bases with no gene match: 8. The CDR3 runs to 17 residues.

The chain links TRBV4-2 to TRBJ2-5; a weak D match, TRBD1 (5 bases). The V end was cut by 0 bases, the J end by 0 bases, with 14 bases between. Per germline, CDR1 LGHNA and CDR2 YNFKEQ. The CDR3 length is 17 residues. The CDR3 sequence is CASSQDPPSGYQETQYF. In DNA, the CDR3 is TGTGCCAGCAGCCAAGACCCGCCCTCAGGGTACCAAGAGACCCAGTACTTC.

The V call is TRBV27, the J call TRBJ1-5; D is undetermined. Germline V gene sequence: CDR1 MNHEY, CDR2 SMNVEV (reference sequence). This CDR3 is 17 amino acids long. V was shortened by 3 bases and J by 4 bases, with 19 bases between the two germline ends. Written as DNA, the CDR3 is TGTGCCAGCAGTTTTAGAGTCCCTAATATAAGGAATCAGCCCCAGCATTTT. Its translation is CASSFRVPNIRNQPQHF.

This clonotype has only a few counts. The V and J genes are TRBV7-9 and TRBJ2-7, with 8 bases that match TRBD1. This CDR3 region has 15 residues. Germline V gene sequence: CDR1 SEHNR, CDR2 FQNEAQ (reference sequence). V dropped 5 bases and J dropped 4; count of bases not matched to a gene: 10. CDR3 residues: CASSAGTGIVYEQYF. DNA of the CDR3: TGTGCCAGCAGCGCCGGGACAGGTATAGTGTACGAGCAGTACTTC.

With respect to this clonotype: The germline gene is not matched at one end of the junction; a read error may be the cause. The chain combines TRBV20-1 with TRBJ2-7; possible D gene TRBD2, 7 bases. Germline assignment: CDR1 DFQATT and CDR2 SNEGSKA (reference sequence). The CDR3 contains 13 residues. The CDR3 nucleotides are TGCAGTACTAGCGCCAGGGGCTCCTACGAGCAGTACTTC. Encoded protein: CSTSARGSYEQYF.

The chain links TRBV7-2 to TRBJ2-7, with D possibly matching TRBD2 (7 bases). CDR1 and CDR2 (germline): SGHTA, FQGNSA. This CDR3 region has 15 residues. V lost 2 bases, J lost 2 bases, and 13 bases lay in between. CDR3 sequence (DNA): TGTGCCAGCAGCTTAAGGCGGGGGCCGACCTACGAGCAGTACTTC. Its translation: CASSLRRGPTYEQYF.

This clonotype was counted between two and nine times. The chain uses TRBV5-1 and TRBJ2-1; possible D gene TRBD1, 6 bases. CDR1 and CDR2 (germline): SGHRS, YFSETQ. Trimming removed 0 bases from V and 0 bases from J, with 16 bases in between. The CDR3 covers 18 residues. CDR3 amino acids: CASSLDARQESSYNEQFF. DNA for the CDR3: TGCGCCAGCAGCTTGGACGCGCGACAGGAGAGCTCCTACAATGAGCAGTTCTTC.